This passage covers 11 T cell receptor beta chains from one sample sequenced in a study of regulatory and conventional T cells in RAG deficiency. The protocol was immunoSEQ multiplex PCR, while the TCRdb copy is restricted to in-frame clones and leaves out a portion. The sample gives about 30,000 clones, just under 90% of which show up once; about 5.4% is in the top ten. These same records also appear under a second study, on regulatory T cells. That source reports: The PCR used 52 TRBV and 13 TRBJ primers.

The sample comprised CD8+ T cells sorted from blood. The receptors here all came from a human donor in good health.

CDR3 sequence: CASSSGGGEQYF. The CDR3 DNA reads as TGTGCCAGCAGCTCGGGAGGTGGCGAGCAGTACTTC. V gene TRBV13 combines with J gene TRBJ2-7, with TRBD2 identical over 7 bases. This CDR3 comprises 12 residues. V lost 4 bases to trimming and J lost 6 bases; unmatched junction nucleotides: 3. Germline lookup yields CDR1 PRHDT and CDR2 FYEKMQ (reference sequence).

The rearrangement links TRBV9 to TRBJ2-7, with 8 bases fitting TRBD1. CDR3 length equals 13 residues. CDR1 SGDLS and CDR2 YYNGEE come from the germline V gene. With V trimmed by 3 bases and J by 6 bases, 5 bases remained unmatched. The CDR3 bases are TGTGCCAGCAGCGCTCAGGGGGCTGGCGAGCAGTACTTC. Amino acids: CASSAQGAGEQYF.

CDR3 sequence (DNA): TGTGCCAGTAGCTCGGGTCCCGGCAGGGCCGAAGACACTGAAGCTTTCTTT. It yields the protein CASSSGPGRAEDTEAFF. The chain combines TRBV19 with TRBJ1-1; tentative D call: TRBD1 (5 bases). V lost 6 bases and J lost 3, with 23 bases in between. This CDR3 contains 17 residues. CDR1 is LNHDA, CDR2 SQIVND, per germline (reference sequence).

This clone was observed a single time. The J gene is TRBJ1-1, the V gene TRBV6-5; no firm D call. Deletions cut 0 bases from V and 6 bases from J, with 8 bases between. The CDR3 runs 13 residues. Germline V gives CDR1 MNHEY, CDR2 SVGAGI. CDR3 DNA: TGTGCCAGCAGTTACTCAGTGAGGGCTGAAGCTTTCTTT. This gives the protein CASSYSVRAEAFF.

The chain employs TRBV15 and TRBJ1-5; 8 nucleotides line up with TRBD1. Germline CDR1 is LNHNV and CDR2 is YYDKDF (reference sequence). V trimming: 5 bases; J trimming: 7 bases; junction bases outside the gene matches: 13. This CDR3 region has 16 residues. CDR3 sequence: CATSAERQGMGQPQHF. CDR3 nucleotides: TGTGCCACCAGCGCCGAAAGACAGGGGATGGGCCAGCCCCAGCATTTT.

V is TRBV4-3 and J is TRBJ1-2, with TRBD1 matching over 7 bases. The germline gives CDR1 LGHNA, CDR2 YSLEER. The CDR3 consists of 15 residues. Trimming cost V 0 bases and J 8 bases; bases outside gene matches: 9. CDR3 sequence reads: CASSQDLRQGHGYTF. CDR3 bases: TGCGCCAGCAGCCAAGATTTGAGACAGGGTCACGGCTACACCTTC.

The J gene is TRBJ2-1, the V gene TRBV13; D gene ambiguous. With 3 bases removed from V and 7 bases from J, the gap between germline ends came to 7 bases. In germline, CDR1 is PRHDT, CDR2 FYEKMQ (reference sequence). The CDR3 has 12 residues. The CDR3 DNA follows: TGTGCCAGCAGCTTGAAGGTAAATGAGCAGTTCTTC. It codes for CASSLKVNEQFF. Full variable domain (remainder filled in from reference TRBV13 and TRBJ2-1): AAGVIQSPRHLIKEKRETATLKCYPIPRHDTVYWYQQGPGQDPQFLISFYEKMQSDKGSIPDRFSAQQFSDYHSELNMSSLELGDSALYFCASSLKVNEQFFGPGTRLTVL.

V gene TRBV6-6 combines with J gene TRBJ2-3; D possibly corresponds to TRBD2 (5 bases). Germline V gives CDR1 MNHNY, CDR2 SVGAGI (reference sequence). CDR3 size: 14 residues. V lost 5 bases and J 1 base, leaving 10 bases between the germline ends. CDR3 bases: TGTGCCAGCAGTGCGCCGAGGGGCACAGATACGCAGTATTTT. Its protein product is CASSAPRGTDTQYF.

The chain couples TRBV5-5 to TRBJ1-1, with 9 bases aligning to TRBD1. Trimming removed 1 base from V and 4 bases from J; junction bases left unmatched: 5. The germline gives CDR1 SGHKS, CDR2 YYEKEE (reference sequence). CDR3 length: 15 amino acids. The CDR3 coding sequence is TGTGCCAGCAGCTTGTTTGACAGGGGGGGCACTGAAGCTTTCTTT. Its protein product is CASSLFDRGGTEAFF.

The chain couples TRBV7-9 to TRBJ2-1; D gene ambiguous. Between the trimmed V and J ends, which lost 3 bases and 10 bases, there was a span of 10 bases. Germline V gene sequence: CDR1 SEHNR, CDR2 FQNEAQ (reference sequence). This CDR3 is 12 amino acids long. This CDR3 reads CASSLGTLEQFF. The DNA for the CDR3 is TGTGCCAGCAGCTTGGGCACTTTAGAGCAGTTCTTC.

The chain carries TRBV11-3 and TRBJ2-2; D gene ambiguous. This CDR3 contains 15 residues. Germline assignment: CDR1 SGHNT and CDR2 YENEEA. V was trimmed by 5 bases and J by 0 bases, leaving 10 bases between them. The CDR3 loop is CASSPDWTNTGELFF. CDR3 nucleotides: TGTGCCAGCAGCCCAGACTGGACGAACACCGGGGAGCTGTTTTTT. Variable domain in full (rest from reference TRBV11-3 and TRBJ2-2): EAGVVQSPRYKIIEKKQPVAFWCNPISGHNTLYWYLQNLGQGPELLIRYENEEAVDDSQLPKDRFSAERLKGVDSTLKIQPAELGDSAVYLCASSPDWTNTGELFFGEGSRLTVL.